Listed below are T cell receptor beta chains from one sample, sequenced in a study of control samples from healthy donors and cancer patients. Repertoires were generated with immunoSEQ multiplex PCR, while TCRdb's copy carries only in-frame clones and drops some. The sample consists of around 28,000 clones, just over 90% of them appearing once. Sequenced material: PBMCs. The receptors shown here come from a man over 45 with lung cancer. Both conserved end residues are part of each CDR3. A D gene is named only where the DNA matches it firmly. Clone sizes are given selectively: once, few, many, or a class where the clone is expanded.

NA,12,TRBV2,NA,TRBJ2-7,TGTGCCAGCAGTGATCAGGGTTACGAGCAGTACTTC,CASSDQGYEQYF
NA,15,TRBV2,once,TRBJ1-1,TGTGCCAGCGGAAGAGGGGAGGGGGATAACACTGAAGCTTTCTTT,CASGRGEGDNTEAFF
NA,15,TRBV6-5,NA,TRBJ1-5,TGTGCCAGCAGTAGGACAGAAAATAGCAATCAGCCCCAGCATTTT,CASSRTENSNQPQHF
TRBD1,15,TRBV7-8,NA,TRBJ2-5,TGTGCCAGCAGCTACCGGGACAGAAGTCAAGAGACCCAGTACTTC,CASSYRDRSQETQYF
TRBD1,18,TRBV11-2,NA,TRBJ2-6,TGTGCCAGCAGCTCTAGACAGGGGGCCTTATCTGGGGCCAACGTCCTGACTTTC,CASSSRQGALSGANVLTF
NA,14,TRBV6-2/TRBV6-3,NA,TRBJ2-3,TGTGCCAGCAGTTACGAGGTCAGCACAGATACGCAGTATTTT,CASSYEVSTDTQYF
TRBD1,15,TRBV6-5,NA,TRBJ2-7,TGTGCCAGCAGTTACCACGGACAGGGGGTCTACGAGCAGTACTTC,CASSYHGQGVYEQYF
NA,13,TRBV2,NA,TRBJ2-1,TGTGCCAGCCGTGGGGCAGGGCTCGGTGAGCAGTTCTTC,CASRGAGLGEQFF
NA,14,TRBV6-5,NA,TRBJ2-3,TGTGCCAGCAAACCCGGAGTACGCACAGATACGCAGTATTTT,CASKPGVRTDTQYF
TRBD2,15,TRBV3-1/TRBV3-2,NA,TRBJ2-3,TGTGCCAGCAGCCAAGCGGGGGGGCAAGGAGATACGCAGTATTTT,CASSQAGGQGDTQYF
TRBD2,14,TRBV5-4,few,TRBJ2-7,TGTGCCAGCAGCTTGGAGGGACTACGAAGGGAGCAGTACTTC,CASSLEGLRREQYF
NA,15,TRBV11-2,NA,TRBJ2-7,TGTGCCAGCAGCTTTTTTAATACGGACAGCTACGAGCAGTACTTC,CASSFFNTDSYEQYF
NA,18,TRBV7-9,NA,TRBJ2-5,TGTGCCAGCAGCTTTATCAGGTGGGCGGACAGAGGGCAAGAGACCCAGTACTTC,CASSFIRWADRGQETQYF
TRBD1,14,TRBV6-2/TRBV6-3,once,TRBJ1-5,TGTGCCAGCAGCAAGGACAGGAATAATCAGCCCCAGCATTTT,CASSKDRNNQPQHF
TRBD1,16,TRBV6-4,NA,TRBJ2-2,TGTGCCAGCAGCCCTATGGGGGACAGCAACACCGGGGAGCTGTTTTTT,CASSPMGDSNTGELFF
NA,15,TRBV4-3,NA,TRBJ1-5,TGCGCCAGCAGCCAAGGAGGGGGTGTGGGTCAGCCCCAGCATTTT,CASSQGGGVGQPQHF
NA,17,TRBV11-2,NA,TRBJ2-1,TGTGCCAGCAGCAATTTGGGGGCAGGGCTTACCTACAATGAGCAGTTCTTC,CASSNLGAGLTYNEQFF
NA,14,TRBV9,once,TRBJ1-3,TGTGCCAGCAGCGTAGAACAAAGGGGGAACACCATATATTTT,CASSVEQRGNTIYF
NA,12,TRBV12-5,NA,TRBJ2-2,TGTGCTAGTGGTCAACCGCCCGGGGAGCTGTTTTTT,CASGQPPGELFF
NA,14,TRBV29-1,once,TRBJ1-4,TGCAGCGTAGCCTCAAGTCCAACTAATGAAAAACTGTTTTTT,CSVASSPTNEKLFF
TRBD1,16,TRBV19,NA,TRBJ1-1,TGTGCCAGTAGTATAGCGCACAGGGGACGCGGCACTGAAGCTTTCTTT,CASSIAHRGRGTEAFF
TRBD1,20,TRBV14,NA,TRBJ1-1,TGTGCCAGCAGCCAAGCTACACCGGGACAGGGTTGGACAAGGAGCACTGAAGCTTTCTTT,CASSQATPGQGWTRSTEAFF
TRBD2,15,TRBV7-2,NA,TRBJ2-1,TGTGCCAGCACGCCCGGCGGGGGGGGCTACAATGAGCAGTTCTTC,CASTPGGGGYNEQFF
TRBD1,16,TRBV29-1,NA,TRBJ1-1,TGCAGCGTTACACGGACAGGAACAGGTTTGAACACTGAAGCTTTCTTT,CSVTRTGTGLNTEAFF
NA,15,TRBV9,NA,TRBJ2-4,TGTGCCAGCAGCGTTGAACCAGCGACCAAAAACATTCAGTACTTC,CASSVEPATKNIQYF
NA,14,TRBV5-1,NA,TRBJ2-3,TGCGCCAGCAAGGTGGACGTTAGCACAGATACGCAGTATTTT,CASKVDVSTDTQYF
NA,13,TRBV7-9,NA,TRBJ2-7,TGTGCCAGCTCGGCTCAACAGGTTAATGAGCAGTACTTC,CASSAQQVNEQYF
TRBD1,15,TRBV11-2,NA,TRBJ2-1,TGTGCCAGCAGCTTACGGGGACAGGGTTTCAATGAGCAGTTCTTC,CASSLRGQGFNEQFF
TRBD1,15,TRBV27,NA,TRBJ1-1,TGTGCCAGCAGAAGTGGAGGGGGCGAGTCCACTGAAGCTTTCTTT,CASRSGGGESTEAFF
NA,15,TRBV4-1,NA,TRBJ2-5,TGCGCCAGCAGCCAAGATTGGGGACTCCAAGAGACCCAGTACTTC,CASSQDWGLQETQYF
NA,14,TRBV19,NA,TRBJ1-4,TGTGCCAGTAGTATAGGAGTGTCTAATGAAAAACTGTTTTTT,CASSIGVSNEKLFF
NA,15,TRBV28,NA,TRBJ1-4,TGTGCCAGCAGTTCGGATCCTTCAACTAATGAAAAACTGTTTTTT,CASSSDPSTNEKLFF
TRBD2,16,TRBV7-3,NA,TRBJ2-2,TGTGCCAGCAGCGCAACCGGGGGGAGGACCACCGGGGAGCTGTTTTTT,CASSATGGRTTGELFF
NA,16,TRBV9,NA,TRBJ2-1,TGTGCCAGCAGCCTCGAGGGAGGGGGTAAAAACAATGAGCAGTTCTTC,CASSLEGGGKNNEQFF
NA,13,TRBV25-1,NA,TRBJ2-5,TGTGCCACGAGAGAGGGGGGTAAAGAGACCCAGTACTTC,CATREGGKETQYF
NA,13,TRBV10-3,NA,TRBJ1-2,TGTGCCATCAGTGACGGGGGCAGTACTGGCTACACCTTC,CAISDGGSTGYTF
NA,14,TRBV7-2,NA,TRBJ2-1,TGTGCCAGCAGCTTAAACTACCGGTTCGATGAGCAGTTCTTC,CASSLNYRFDEQFF
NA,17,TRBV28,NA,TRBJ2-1,TGTGCCAGCAGCTCTGGGGCAGGAGCCTCGGGGGCGAATGAGCAGTTCTTC,CASSSGAGASGANEQFF
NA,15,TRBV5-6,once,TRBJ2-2,TGTGCCAGCAGCTTGGGCAGGACATACACCGGGGAGCTGTTTTTT,CASSLGRTYTGELFF
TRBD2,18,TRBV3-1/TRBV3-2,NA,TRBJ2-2,TGTGCCAGCAGCCCTCAGCCCGGACTAGCGGGGGGAACCGGGGAGCTGTTTTTT,CASSPQPGLAGGTGELFF
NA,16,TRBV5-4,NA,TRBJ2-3,TGTGCCAGCAGCTTGGCCGCAGGGCCCCGCACAGATACGCAGTATTTT,CASSLAAGPRTDTQYF
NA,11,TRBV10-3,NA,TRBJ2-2,TGTGCCATCAGGGGGATCGGGGAGCTGTTTTTT,CAIRGIGELFF
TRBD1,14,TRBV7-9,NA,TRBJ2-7,TGTGCCAGCAGCCCGGGACAGAGTTCCTACGAGCAGTACTTC,CASSPGQSSYEQYF
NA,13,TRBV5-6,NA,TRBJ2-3,TGTGCCAGCAGCATAAAGGGTGAGGATACGCAGTATTTT,CASSIKGEDTQYF
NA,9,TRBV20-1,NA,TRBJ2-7,TGCAGTCGGGTGGGGGTTCTCCCTTTC,CSRVGVLPF
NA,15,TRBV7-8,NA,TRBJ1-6,TGTGCCAGCAGCTTTTCGTCAGCGGTTAGTTCACCCCTCCACTTT,CASSFSSAVSSPLHF
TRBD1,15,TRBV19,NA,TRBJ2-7,TGTGCCAGTAGTTACGACTACGGGACAGGCTACGAGCAGTACTTC,CASSYDYGTGYEQYF
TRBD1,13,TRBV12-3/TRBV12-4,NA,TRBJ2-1,TGTGCCAGCAGTACGGGACAGTACAATGAGCAGTTCTTC,CASSTGQYNEQFF
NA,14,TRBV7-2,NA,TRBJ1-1,TGTGCCAGCAGCCCGGGCCCCGGGGGCACTGAAGCTTTCTTT,CASSPGPGGTEAFF
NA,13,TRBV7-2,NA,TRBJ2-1,TGTGCCAGCAGCTTAGGGGCTGAGAATGAGCAGTTCTTC,CASSLGAENEQFF
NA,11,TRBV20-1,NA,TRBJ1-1,TGCAGGGGGGGCCTGAACACTGAAGCTTTCTTT,CRGGLNTEAFF
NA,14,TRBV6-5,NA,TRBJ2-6,TGTGCCAGCAGTCTAAGCCCTGGGGCCAACGTCCTGACTTTC,CASSLSPGANVLTF
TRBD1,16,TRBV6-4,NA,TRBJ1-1,TGTGCCAGCTTGACGAGCATAAATAGAAGGACAGGCGAAGCTTTCTTT,CASLTSINRRTGEAFF
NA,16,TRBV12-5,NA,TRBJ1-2,TGTGCTAGTGGTTTGGTCATCGGACAGCCTAACTATGGCTACACCTTC,CASGLVIGQPNYGYTF
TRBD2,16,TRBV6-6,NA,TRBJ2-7,TGTGCCAGCAGTCGAAAGGGAACTAGCGGGAGCTACGAGCAGTACTTC,CASSRKGTSGSYEQYF